This T cell receptor beta chain was identified during a study of blood T cell repertoires in COVID-19. Here immunoSEQ multiplex PCR was the method, and the copy in TCRdb shows in-frame clones only, minus some. The table records around 45,000 clones, 85% to 90% of them present only once. Material: peripheral blood. This clonotype was sampled from a man aged 80 or over with acute or convalescent COVID-19.

The CDR3 loop reads CASRPDGTGGYSSNQPQHF. The CDR3 bases are TGTGCCAGTAGACCAGATGGGACAGGGGGATACTCTAGCAATCAGCCCCAGCATTTT. The chain uses TRBV19 and TRBJ1-5, with 11 bases fitting TRBD1. From germline, CDR1 is LNHDA and CDR2 SQIVND (reference sequence). J lost 0 bases, V lost 6 bases, and 13 bases had no gene match. The CDR3 runs 19 residues.